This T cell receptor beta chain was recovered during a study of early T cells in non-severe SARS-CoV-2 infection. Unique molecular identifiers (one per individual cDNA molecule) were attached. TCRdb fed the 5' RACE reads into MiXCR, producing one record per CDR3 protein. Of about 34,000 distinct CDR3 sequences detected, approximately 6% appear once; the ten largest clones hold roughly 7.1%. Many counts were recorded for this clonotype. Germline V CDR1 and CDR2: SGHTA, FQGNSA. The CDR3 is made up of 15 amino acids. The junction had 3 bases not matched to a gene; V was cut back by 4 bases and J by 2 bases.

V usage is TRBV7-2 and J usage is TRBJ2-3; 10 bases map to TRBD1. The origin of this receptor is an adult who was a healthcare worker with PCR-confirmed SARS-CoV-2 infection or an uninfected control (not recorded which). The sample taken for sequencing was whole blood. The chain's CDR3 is CASSWDRGNTDTQYF. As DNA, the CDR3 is TGTGCCAGCAGCTGGGACAGGGGAAACACAGATACGCAGTATTTT.